The 32 T cell receptor beta chains listed next were all sequenced from one sample in a study of OX40 agonist ivuxolimab in advanced cancers. Profiling relied on immunoSEQ multiplex PCR, and the TCRdb table lists in-frame clones only, not all of them. The profile shows some 99,000 clones, around 88% of them singletons. Material: CD4+ or CD8+ T cells sorted from blood, obtained in a trial of the OX40 agonist ivuxolimab. These receptors originate from an adult with an advanced solid tumor such as melanoma, head and neck, liver or kidney cancer.

The gene calls are TRBV5-1 and TRBJ1-4; D unresolved. V shed 1 base and J shed 11 bases, with 12 bases lying between them. The CDR3 length is 13 residues. Germline V lookup: CDR1 SGHRS, CDR2 YFSETQ. The chain's CDR3 is CASSLNPSLKLFF. DNA for the CDR3: TGCGCCAGCAGCTTGAACCCGAGTCTGAAACTGTTTTTT.

The gene calls are TRBV27 and TRBJ2-6; D could derive from TRBD1 or TRBD2 (5 bases each). This CDR3 contains 17 residues. CDR1 MNHEY and CDR2 SMNVEV come from the germline V gene (reference sequence). Deletions cut 2 bases from V and 2 bases from J, with 13 bases between. The CDR3 region is CASSLRGYGAGANVLTF. CDR3 sequence (DNA): TGTGCCAGCAGTTTACGGGGCTATGGCGCTGGGGCCAACGTCCTGACTTTC.

This chain joins TRBV5-1 and TRBJ2-7; no reliable D call. Deletions cut 4 bases from V and 4 bases from J, with 12 bases between. Germline values: CDR1 SGHRS, CDR2 YFSETQ. This CDR3 is 13 amino acids long. Written as DNA, the CDR3 is TGCGCCAGCAGCAGGGTACGGGCTTACGAGCAGTACTTC. Residues: CASSRVRAYEQYF. Full variable domain (missing parts from reference TRBV5-1 and TRBJ2-7): KAGVTQTPRYLIKTRGQQVTLSCSPISGHRSVSWYQQTPGQGLQFLFEYFSETQRNKGNFPGRFSGRQFSNSRSEMNVSTLELGDSALYLCASSRVRAYEQYFGPGTRLTVT.

The chain carries TRBV10-3 and TRBJ2-7; D might be TRBD1 or TRBD2, each matching 5 bases. V lost 8 bases and J 1 base, leaving 9 bases between the germline ends. This CDR3 contains 12 residues. Germline lookup yields CDR1 ENHRY and CDR2 SYGVKD. CDR3 DNA sequence: TGTGCCATCGGGGGTGAGTCCTACGAGCAGTACTTC. Residues: CAIGGESYEQYF.

The chain joins TRBV6-1 to TRBJ1-1; maybe TRBD1 (6 bases). Germline V lookup: CDR1 MNHNS, CDR2 SASEGT. The CDR3 sequence is 16 residues long. The V and J ends lost 4 bases and 2 bases respectively, with 17 bases between them. DNA of the CDR3: TGTGCCAGCAGTGTAGGCCCCGGGGGCAGTAACACTGAAGCTTTCTTT. Translation: CASSVGPGGSNTEAFF.

CDR3: CASSWERGSSYEQYF. The CDR3 region has the DNA TGTGCCAGCAGTTGGGAGCGGGGCAGCTCCTACGAGCAGTACTTC. The chain links TRBV7-3 to TRBJ2-7; TRBD2 matches at 7 bases. The CDR3 spans 15 residues. Germline V CDR1 and CDR2: SGHTA, FQGTGA. The junction had 8 bases not matched to a gene; V was cut back by 6 bases and J by 0 bases.

The gene calls are TRBV19 and TRBJ1-2; D remains unclear. Trimming removed 1 base at V and 7 bases at J, with 10 bases between. CDR1 LNHDA and CDR2 SQIVND come from the germline V gene (reference sequence). This CDR3 has 13 amino acids. CDR3 protein: CASSIGTVPGYTF. Written as DNA, the CDR3 is TGTGCCAGTAGTATAGGCACAGTCCCTGGCTACACCTTC.

The chain couples TRBV2 to TRBJ2-3; no clear D. Trimming cost V 4 bases and J 1 base, with 9 bases left between them. Germline CDR1 SNHLY, CDR2 FYNNEI. The CDR3 covers 14 residues. The CDR3 nucleotides are TGTGCCAGCAGTGTAGCTTTGGGCACAGATACGCAGTATTTT. Amino acid sequence: CASSVALGTDTQYF.

The J gene is TRBJ1-1, the V gene TRBV14, with D tentatively TRBD1 (6 bases). Trimming removed 2 bases from V and 0 bases from J, with 10 bases in between. The CDR3 consists of 15 residues. From germline, CDR1 is SGHDN and CDR2 FVKESK. For the CDR3, the DNA is TGTGCCAGCAGCCAATTTGGACAGATGAACACTGAAGCTTTCTTT. Its translation: CASSQFGQMNTEAFF.

The rearrangement joins TRBV9 to TRBJ2-2; D possibly corresponds to TRBD1 (6 bases). Looked up from germline, CDR1 is SGDLS and CDR2 is YYNGEE. The CDR3 length is 14 residues. Trimming cost V 4 bases and J 0 bases, with 7 bases left between them. The CDR3 DNA follows: TGTGCCAGCAGCCAGGGGCCGAACACCGGGGAGCTGTTTTTT. Amino acid sequence: CASSQGPNTGELFF.

The rearrangement joins TRBV28 to TRBJ1-4, with a tentative D call TRBD1 (6 bases). Germline CDR1 and CDR2: MDHEN and SYDVKM. The CDR3 sequence is 16 residues long. The V end lost 5 bases, the J end lost 7 bases, and 20 bases lay between the germline ends. CDR3: CASSPLPSGAGEKLFF. CDR3 nucleotides: TGTGCCAGCAGTCCCCTCCCTTCAGGGGCGGGTGAAAAACTGTTTTTT.

CDR3 sequence reads: CAIRGTGAYEQYF. CDR3 nucleotide sequence: TGTGCCATCAGGGGGACAGGGGCTTACGAGCAGTACTTC. The chain employs TRBV10-3 and TRBJ2-7; 10 nucleotides agree with TRBD1. This CDR3 has 13 amino acids. The germline gives CDR1 ENHRY, CDR2 SYGVKD. Trimming took 6 bases from V and 4 from J; bases not matched to a gene: 3.

The genes are TRBV29-1 and TRBJ2-7; D is ambiguous. CDR1 and CDR2 from the germline V gene are SQVTM and ANQGSEA. There are 11 residues in the CDR3. V was clipped by 4 bases and J by 7 bases, with 11 bases between them. CDR3 DNA: TGCAGCGTTGCGACTCTCGGGGAGCAGTACTTC. Its translation is CSVATLGEQYF.

This chain connects TRBV6-5 to TRBJ2-7, with D possibly TRBD2 on 6 matching bases. Between the trimmed V and J ends, which lost 4 bases and 1 base, there was a span of 14 bases. Germline lookup yields CDR1 MNHEY and CDR2 SVGAGI. The CDR3 is made up of 15 amino acids. The CDR3 protein is CASSSPAGSSYEQYF. The DNA for the CDR3 is TGTGCCAGCAGTTCCCCCGCGGGGTCTTCCTACGAGCAGTACTTC.

The table lists this clone with a few counts. The chain uses TRBV5-5 and TRBJ2-7; 7 positions match TRBD1. This CDR3 has 14 amino acids. Germline assignment: CDR1 SGHKS and CDR2 YYEKEE (reference sequence). V shed 4 bases, J shed 4 bases, and the junction held 8 bases outside the gene matches. This CDR3 reads CASSPQGRGYEQYF. The CDR3 DNA sequence: TGTGCCAGCAGCCCACAGGGGAGAGGGTACGAGCAGTACTTC. The full variable domain, in which reference TRBV5-5 and TRBJ2-7 provide the parts outside the CDR3, is DAGVTQSPTHLIKTRGQQVTLRCSPISGHKSVSWYQQVLGQGPQFIFQYYEKEERGRGNFPDRFSARQFPNYSSELNVNALLLGDSALYLCASSPQGRGYEQYFGPGTRLTVT.

The chain combines TRBV28 with TRBJ1-5, with D possibly being TRBD1 (6 bases). CDR1 and CDR2 (germline): MDHEN, SYDVKM. V lost 8 bases, J lost 4 bases, and 15 bases lay in between. The CDR3 spans 14 residues. In nucleotides, the CDR3 is TGTGCCAGCCACGGGGCAGGGGCTAATCAGCCCCAGCATTTT. The encoded protein is CASHGAGANQPQHF.

This chain links TRBV18 with TRBJ1-2; the D is unclear. Germline lookup yields CDR1 KGHSH and CDR2 LQKENI. This CDR3 comprises 11 residues. Trimming cost V 3 bases and J 8 bases, with 7 bases left between them. The CDR3 DNA reads TGTGCCAGCTCACCTGGGGAAGGCTACACCTTC. Translated: CASSPGEGYTF.

This chain links TRBV9 with TRBJ1-1; TRBD1 agrees at 8 bases. This CDR3 has 17 residues. V trimming: 3 bases; J trimming: 1 base; junction bases outside the gene matches: 11. The V gene's germline CDR1 is SGDLS and CDR2 YYNGEE. In nucleotides, the CDR3 is TGTGCCAGCAGCGCATCCCAAAGGGACAGGTCGAACACTGAAGCTTTCTTT. The encoded protein is CASSASQRDRSNTEAFF.

The chain couples TRBV9 to TRBJ2-7, with D perhaps assigned TRBD1 or TRBD2 (5 bases each). The CDR3 totals 15 residues. The V and J ends lost 4 bases and 2 bases respectively, with 16 bases between them. Germline assignment: CDR1 SGDLS and CDR2 YYNGEE. The CDR3 coding sequence is TGTGCCAGCAGCTTCGAATTGGGGGAAGCCTACGAGCAGTACTTC. It is translated as CASSFELGEAYEQYF.

There are a few counts of this clone. The chain combines TRBV5-1 with TRBJ1-5; the D is unclear. The CDR3 extends over 14 amino acids. The V gene lost 4 bases and the J gene lost 6 bases, with 14 bases spanning the gap. CDR1 is SGHRS, CDR2 YFSETQ, per germline. The CDR3 nucleotides read TGCGCCAGCAGCCCCGGCCCAGGCGGTCAGCCCCAGCATTTT. This gives the protein CASSPGPGGQPQHF.

Only a few counts were recorded for this clone. The chain links TRBV6-5 to TRBJ1-1; a possible D gene is TRBD1 (6 bases). Between the trimmed V and J ends, which lost 4 bases and 4 bases, there was a span of 19 bases. Germline V CDR1 and CDR2: MNHEY, SVGAGI. The CDR3 has 16 residues. The CDR3 loop is CASSFPQGGGGTEAFF. The DNA for the CDR3 is TGTGCCAGCAGTTTCCCACAGGGTGGGGGAGGCACTGAAGCTTTCTTT.

This chain uses TRBV5-4 with TRBJ1-1; a weak D match, TRBD1 (5 bases). The V end was cut by 0 bases, the J end by 4 bases, with 10 bases between. Germline V gives CDR1 SGHNT, CDR2 YYREEE (reference sequence). This CDR3 region has 14 residues. CDR3 sequence (DNA): TGTGCCAGCAGCTTGGAAGGGACGGCCACTGAAGCTTTCTTT. Protein product: CASSLEGTATEAFF.

The chain links TRBV7-9 to TRBJ2-5; D is unresolved. The ends were cut back, 1 base at V and 5 bases at J, with 8 bases in the middle. Germline loops: CDR1 SEHNR, CDR2 FQNEAQ (reference sequence). The CDR3 runs to 13 residues. CDR3 nucleotide sequence: TGTGCCAGCAGCTTAGGTCAAGGGGAGACCCAGTACTTC. It codes for CASSLGQGETQYF.

The chain links TRBV2 to TRBJ2-2, with D unclear. V lost 5 bases and J 1 base, leaving 8 bases between the germline ends. Germline CDR1 is SNHLY and CDR2 is FYNNEI. The CDR3 sequence is 14 residues long. CDR3 sequence reads: CASSSDGNTGELFF. In DNA, the CDR3 is TGTGCCAGCAGTTCGGACGGGAACACCGGGGAGCTGTTTTTT.

CDR3 in amino acids: CASSEGLVGTDTQYF. The CDR3 DNA reads as TGTGCCAGCAGTGAAGGGCTAGTGGGCACAGATACGCAGTATTTT. The J gene is TRBJ2-3, the V gene TRBV6-4; D unclear. The CDR3 runs 15 residues. The V end was cut by 3 bases, the J end by 1 base, with 11 bases between. Per the germline V gene, CDR1 is MRHNA and CDR2 is SNTAGT.

The rearrangement joins TRBV7-3 to TRBJ2-5, with D perhaps TRBD1 (5 bases). CDR1 is SGHTA and CDR2 is FQGTGA in the germline V gene. CDR3 length equals 15 residues. V was shortened by 4 bases and J by 4 bases, with 16 bases between the two germline ends. CDR3 sequence: CASSSSGFQGETQYF. As DNA, the CDR3 is TGTGCCAGCAGCTCATCAGGTTTTCAGGGAGAGACCCAGTACTTC.

This clone was picked up one time. The gene calls are TRBV5-1 and TRBJ1-1; maybe TRBD1 (6 bases). Trimming removed 0 bases at V and 4 bases at J, with 7 bases between. The V gene's germline CDR1 is SGHRS and CDR2 YFSETQ. CDR3 length equals 13 residues. The CDR3 loop is CASSLAGATEAFF. DNA for the CDR3: TGCGCCAGCAGCTTGGCAGGGGCCACTGAAGCTTTCTTT.

This rearrangement joins TRBV9 to TRBJ2-3; TRBD2 is a possible D gene (5 bases). CDR3 length: 15 amino acids. V gave up 1 base and J gave up 4 bases, with 13 bases separating them. Per germline, CDR1 SGDLS and CDR2 YYNGEE. The CDR3 nucleotides read TGTGCCAGCAGCGTATCCCCAAAGGAGGCAGATACGCAGTATTTT. This codes for CASSVSPKEADTQYF. The whole variable domain, filled in from reference TRBV9 and TRBJ2-3, reads DSGVTQTPKHLITATGQRVTLRCSPRSGDLSVYWYQQSLDQGLQFLIQYYNGEERAKGNILERFSAQQFPDLHSELNLSSLELGDSALYFCASSVSPKEADTQYFGPGTRLTVL.

The J gene is TRBJ1-2, the V gene TRBV6-5; D gene unclear. The CDR3 covers 12 residues. The V and J ends lost 2 bases and 4 bases respectively, with 5 bases between them. The germline V gene has CDR1 MNHEY and CDR2 SVGAGI. CDR3 bases: TGTGCCAGCAGTTACGAGCTCTATGGCTACACCTTC. It encodes CASSYELYGYTF.

This sequence joins TRBV5-6 and TRBJ2-7; D may be TRBD2 (6 bases). Trimming took 4 bases from V and 6 from J, leaving 20 bases between them. This CDR3 contains 15 residues. CDR1 is SGHDT, CDR2 YYEEEE, per germline. The CDR3 loop reads CASSLRAAGSPEQYF. CDR3 in DNA: TGTGCCAGCAGCCTCCGGGCGGCCGGGAGCCCCGAGCAGTACTTC.

This clone occurred a few times. The gene calls are TRBV5-4 and TRBJ1-4; possibly TRBD1 for D (5 bases). There are 14 residues in the CDR3. Germline V gene data show CDR1 as SGHNT and CDR2 as YYREEE (reference sequence). Trimming left V 3 bases short and J 7 bases short, with 13 bases between. The CDR3: CASSSGTESEKLFF. CDR3 in DNA: TGTGCCAGCAGCTCCGGGACGGAAAGTGAAAAACTGTTTTTT.

V and J are TRBV18 and TRBJ2-3; the D gene is possibly TRBD2 (5 bases). Trimming took off 3 bases at V and 3 bases at J, with 10 bases between the two ends. The CDR3 sequence is 14 residues long. The germline V gene has CDR1 KGHSH and CDR2 LQKENI. The CDR3 spells CASSPVGDTDTQYF. The DNA for the CDR3 is TGTGCCAGCTCACCCGTCGGGGATACAGATACGCAGTATTTT.